This T cell receptor beta chain is from a study of blood T cell repertoires in COVID-19. Some clones are missing from TCRdb's copy, which holds only in-frame ones; the method was immunoSEQ multiplex PCR. The sample includes approximately 200,000 clones, about 88% of them seen just once. V lost 5 bases and J lost 1; bases outside the gene matches: 7. The length of the CDR3 is 15 residues. Germline loops: CDR1 LGHDT, CDR2 YNNKEL (reference sequence). Sequencing was performed on peripheral blood. The clonotype was recovered from a man between 70 and 80 years old with active or convalescent COVID-19. The chain employs TRBV3-1 (or the pseudogene TRBV3-2) and TRBJ2-7; TRBD2 matches 8 bases. The CDR3 nucleotides are TGTGCCAGCAGCTCTGCGGGGGGTGCATCCTACGAGCAGTACTTC. As protein: CASSSAGGASYEQYF.